This T cell receptor (beta chain) stems from a study of cytomegalovirus exposure and HLA in healthy donors. The overall study: Within an early data release were roughly 90 million unique TCRs drawn from HLA-typed donors. General study results and limits: An assumption of roughly uniform sequencing depth across donors underlay the presence/absence analyses. DRB1 showed the most TCR associations and HLA-C the fewest in a later analysis, as rates varied by HLA locus.

Researchers ran the PCR with 60 Vbeta and 13 Jbeta primers. Some clones are missing from TCRdb's copy, which holds only in-frame ones; the method was immunoSEQ multiplex PCR. Of fewer than 150,000 clones listed, 60% to 80% are singletons. On this clone: Its antigen is not known.

The germline V gene encodes CDR1 KGHSH and CDR2 LQKENI. V lost 6 bases and J 8 bases, leaving 17 bases between the germline ends. This CDR3 region has 15 residues. The specimen sequenced was PBMCs. This receptor was taken from a woman aged 25 to 39 in good health and CMV-seronegative. The chain couples TRBV18 to TRBJ1-6, with a possible D match to TRBD1 (6 bases). The chain's CDR3 is CASSQGSGADSPLHF. The CDR3 nucleotides are TGTGCCAGCTCGCAGGGGAGCGGGGCGGATTCACCCCTCCACTTT.